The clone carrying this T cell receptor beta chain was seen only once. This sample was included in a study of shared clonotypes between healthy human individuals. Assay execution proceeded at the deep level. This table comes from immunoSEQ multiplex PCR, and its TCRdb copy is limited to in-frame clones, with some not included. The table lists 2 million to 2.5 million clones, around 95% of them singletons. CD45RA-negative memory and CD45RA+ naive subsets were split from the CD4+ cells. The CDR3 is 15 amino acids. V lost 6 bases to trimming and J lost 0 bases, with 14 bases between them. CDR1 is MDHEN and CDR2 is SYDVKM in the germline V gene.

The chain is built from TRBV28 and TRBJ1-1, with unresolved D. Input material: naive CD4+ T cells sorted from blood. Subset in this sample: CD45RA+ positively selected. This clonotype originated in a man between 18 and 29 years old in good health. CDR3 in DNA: TGTGCCAGCAGCGCCCCCCGGACCGTGAACACTGAAGCTTTCTTT. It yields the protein CASSAPRTVNTEAFF.